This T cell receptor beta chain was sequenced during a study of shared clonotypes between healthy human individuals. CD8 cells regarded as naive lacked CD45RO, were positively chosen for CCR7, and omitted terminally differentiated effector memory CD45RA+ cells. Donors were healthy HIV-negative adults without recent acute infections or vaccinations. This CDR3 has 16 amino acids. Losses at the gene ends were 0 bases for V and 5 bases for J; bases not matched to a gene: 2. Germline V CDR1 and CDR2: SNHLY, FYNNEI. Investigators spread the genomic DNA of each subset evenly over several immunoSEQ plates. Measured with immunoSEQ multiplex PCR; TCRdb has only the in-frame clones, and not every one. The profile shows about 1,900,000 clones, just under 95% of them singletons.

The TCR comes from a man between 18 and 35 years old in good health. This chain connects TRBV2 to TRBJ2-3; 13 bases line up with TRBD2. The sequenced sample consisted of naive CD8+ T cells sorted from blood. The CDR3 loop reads CASSEATSGGVDTQYF. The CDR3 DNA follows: TGTGCCAGCAGTGAAGCCACTAGCGGGGGGGTAGATACGCAGTATTTT.